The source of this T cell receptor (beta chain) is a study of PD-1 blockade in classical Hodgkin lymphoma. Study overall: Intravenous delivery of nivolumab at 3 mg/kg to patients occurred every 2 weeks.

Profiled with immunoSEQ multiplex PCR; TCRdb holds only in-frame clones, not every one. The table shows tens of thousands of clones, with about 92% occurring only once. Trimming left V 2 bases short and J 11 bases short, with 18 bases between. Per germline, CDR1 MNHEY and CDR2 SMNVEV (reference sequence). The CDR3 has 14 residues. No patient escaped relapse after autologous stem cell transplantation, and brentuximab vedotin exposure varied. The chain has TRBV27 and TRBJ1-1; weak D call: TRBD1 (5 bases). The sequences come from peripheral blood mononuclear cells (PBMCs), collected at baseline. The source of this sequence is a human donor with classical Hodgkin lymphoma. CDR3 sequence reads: CASSLVEAGTRAFF. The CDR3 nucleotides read TGTGCCAGCAGTTTAGTAGAGGCCGGGACGAGGGCTTTCTTT.